This TCR beta chain stems from a study of blood T cell repertoires in COVID-19 (dated by TCRdb to the early 2020s). Context from the whole study: Samples covering the acute and convalescent phases of COVID-19 were provided by collaborators in the United States, Italy and Spain. The dataset comprised deeply sampled blood TCRbeta repertoires from subjects exposed to, actively infected with, or recovered from COVID-19. The repertoires were made available in a free public database intended to serve as a resource for research on the immune response to SARS-CoV-2. The prospective study material was composed of cDNA or gDNA derived from T cells, B-cell-depleted T cells, or PBMCs. The samples were drawn from the first 160 participants of the ongoing ImmuneRACE study and from under 1,500 subjects provided by 6 global collaborators. Nearly every sample came with metadata listing a de-identified subject ID, COVID-19 status, age in years and sex. Where HLA class I and class II types were available, the types were taken from metadata supplied by the sample provider, not from assay-based typing. Points the paper makes about the study in general: The amount of clinical and demographic metadata varied by source and participant and was provided uncurated.

The CDR3, cysteine through phenylalanine, is 12 amino acids long. Here the CDR3 DNA is all that survives: 36 bases in frame from base 1. Trimming takes 7 bases from V and 7 bases from J, and the germline ends sit 13 bases apart. CDR1 LNHDA and CDR2 SQIVND are derived from the germline V gene (reference sequence). Each collaborating institution followed its own protocols to collect whole blood in K2EDTA tubes. For TCRbeta analysis, collaborators shipped samples as frozen whole blood, isolated PBMCs, or DNA extracted from either of those sample types. Concerning this clone: Its specific antigen is unknown. Base quality data are lacking; no much larger clone is found one base away.

TCRbeta CDR3 regions were amplified from genomic DNA using the immunoSEQ Assay, a bias-controlled multiplex PCR. The paper's data handling went like this. The number of nucleated cells in each sample was estimated by amplification of reference gene primers within the assay. Sequence reads were collapsed and filtered to measure the absolute abundance of every unique TCRbeta CDR3 rearrangement. Productive Simpson clonality was computed per sample as the square root of Simpson's diversity index over productive rearrangements. TCRdb re-hosts the immuneACCESS table, in-frame sequences only. Its copies lack some clones; in the studies checked, an unresolved V gene accounts for under half of them, and the cause for the rest is not known. That table is the source of V, J and clone size, and D and trimming were worked out from the DNA. The sample table shows 84,000 or so clones, and over 70% are seen once. Of the sample, around two fifths is held by the ten largest clones.

The receptor's source is a man older than 75 with active or convalescent COVID-19. Sequenced input: peripheral blood. This chain is built from TRBV19 and TRBJ1-2; no D gene is confidently identified. The DNA reads as follows: TGTGCCAGTACCCTGGGAGGAGGTGGCTACACCTTC. This gives the protein CASTLGGGGYTF.